The 14 T cell receptor beta chains in this list originate from one sample, sequenced in a study of beta chain features in type 1 diabetes. Study-level points and caveats: Shorter TCRB CDR3s, moderately but significantly so, marked every one of the four CD4+ subsets in Type 1 diabetes patients.

Antigen specificity for these receptors is unknown. Of the isolated RNA, all was reverse transcribed, and so the sequenced material was expressed TCRB transcripts. TCRdb keeps only in-frame clones here, not all; method: immunoSEQ multiplex PCR. The repertoire holds 600,000 or so clones, with around 15% as singletons. The sample consisted of naive CD4+ T cells from blood. All receptors come from a young man with type 1 diabetes.

This CDR3 reads CASSPGQGKSYEQYF. The CDR3 bases are TGTGCCAGCAGTCCGGGACAGGGGAAGAGCTACGAGCAGTACTTC. The chain is built from TRBV7-6 and TRBJ2-7; 10 bases map to TRBD1. The CDR3 has 15 residues. V shed 6 bases and J 3 bases; nucleotides not matched to a gene: 8. In germline, CDR1 is SGHVS, CDR2 FNYEAQ.

The rearrangement joins TRBV19 to TRBJ2-5, with no clear D. Germline assignment: CDR1 LNHDA and CDR2 SQIVND (reference sequence). The CDR3 is 15 residues long. The V and J ends lost 2 bases and 2 bases respectively, with 12 bases between them. CDR3 loop: CASSISAGLQETQYF. The CDR3 region has the DNA TGTGCCAGTAGTATATCGGCAGGATTACAAGAGACCCAGTACTTC.

The V call is TRBV2, the J call TRBJ2-2, with D unclear. This CDR3 has 14 amino acids. The V gene's germline CDR1 is SNHLY and CDR2 FYNNEI. Trimming took 4 bases from V and 5 from J, leaving 11 bases between them. CDR3 region: CASSVFSETGELFF. The CDR3 DNA is TGTGCCAGCAGTGTTTTTTCGGAAACCGGGGAGCTGTTTTTT.

V usage is TRBV5-4 and J usage is TRBJ1-1, with no clear D. Trimming pared 5 bases from V and 0 bases from J, leaving 8 bases between. The CDR3 loop spans 13 amino acids. Germline V gene data show CDR1 as SGHNT and CDR2 as YYREEE (reference sequence). The CDR3: CASSIRMNTEAFF. In DNA, the CDR3 is TGTGCCAGCAGTATAAGAATGAACACTGAAGCTTTCTTT. Drawing the rest from reference TRBV5-4 and TRBJ1-1, the complete variable domain is ETGVTQSPTHLIKTRGQQVTLRCSSQSGHNTVSWYQQALGQGPQFIFQYYREEENGRGNFPPRFSGLQFPNYSSELNVNALELDDSALYLCASSIRMNTEAFFGQGTRLTVV.

A few counts support this clone. The chain is built from TRBV7-2 and TRBJ2-7; 9 bases match TRBD1. Germline CDR1 and CDR2: SGHTA and FQGNSA. The CDR3 covers 16 residues. J lost 2 bases, V lost 2 bases, and 7 bases had no gene match. CDR3: CASSLPDRGLTYEQYF. CDR3 DNA sequence: TGTGCCAGCAGCTTACCGGACAGGGGACTAACCTACGAGCAGTACTTC.

This chain connects TRBV30 to TRBJ1-5; maybe TRBD1 (5 bases). This CDR3 has 12 residues. V was cut by 6 bases and J by 6 bases, with 12 bases left in between. The germline CDR1 and CDR2 sequences are GTSNPN and SVGIG (reference sequence). The CDR3 loop is CACQGRGQPQHF. The CDR3 nucleotides are TGTGCCTGTCAGGGTCGGGGTCAGCCCCAGCATTTT.

This clone came up a few times. The chain has TRBV28 and TRBJ1-2; D possibly corresponds to TRBD1 (6 bases). The CDR3 is 13 amino acids. From germline, CDR1 is MDHEN and CDR2 SYDVKM. Trimming shortened V by 1 base and J by 8 bases, and 11 bases separated the two germline ends. The CDR3 loop reads CASSLYPGEGYTF. CDR3 DNA: TGTGCCAGCAGTTTATACCCAGGGGAGGGCTACACCTTC.

This clone came up a few times. The chain's CDR3 is CASSLVSGNTGELFF. In nucleotides, the CDR3 is TGTGCCAGCAGCTTAGTTTCAGGGAACACCGGGGAGCTGTTTTTT. V gene TRBV11-2 combines with J gene TRBJ2-2; D remains unclear. The CDR3 runs 15 residues. Trimming pared 1 base from V and 1 base from J, leaving 7 bases between. Germline-derived CDR1 and CDR2 are SGHAT and FQNNGV. The variable domain in full, completed from reference TRBV11-2 and TRBJ2-2, reads EAGVAQSPRYKIIEKRQSVAFWCNPISGHATLYWYQQILGQGPKLLIQFQNNGVVDDSQLPKDRFSAERLKGVDSTLKIQPAKLEDSAVYLCASSLVSGNTGELFFGEGSRLTVL.

This clone has a single count. The chain is built from TRBV5-1 and TRBJ1-5; D call uncertain. The CDR3 consists of 14 residues. V was cut by 4 bases and J by 4 bases, with 12 bases left in between. The germline V gene encodes CDR1 SGHRS and CDR2 YFSETQ. The CDR3 DNA reads as TGCGCCAGCAGCCCCGGGAGCCTGAATCAGCCCCAGCATTTT. It translates to CASSPGSLNQPQHF. The full variable domain, in which reference TRBV5-1 and TRBJ1-5 provide the parts outside the CDR3, is KAGVTQTPRYLIKTRGQQVTLSCSPISGHRSVSWYQQTPGQGLQFLFEYFSETQRNKGNFPGRFSGRQFSNSRSEMNVSTLELGDSALYLCASSPGSLNQPQHFGDGTRLSIL.

This clone showed up just a few times. The chain couples TRBV27 to TRBJ2-5; possibly TRBD1 or TRBD2 for D (5 bases each). From germline, CDR1 is MNHEY and CDR2 SMNVEV (reference sequence). Trimming took 0 bases from V and 2 from J, leaving 16 bases between them. The CDR3 is 17 residues long. CDR3 residues: CASSLSNGAAVQETQYF. As DNA, the CDR3 is TGTGCCAGCAGTTTATCCAACGGGGCGGCAGTACAAGAGACCCAGTACTTC.

This clone was counted a few times. The V and J genes are TRBV7-2 and TRBJ2-3; D not resolved. The CDR3 runs 14 residues. Germline CDR1 SGHTA, CDR2 FQGNSA. V gave up 5 bases and J gave up 2 bases, with 11 bases separating them. CDR3 DNA: TGTGCCAGCAGCCCCAATTACAACACAGATACGCAGTATTTT. Encoded protein: CASSPNYNTDTQYF.

J is TRBJ2-7 and V is TRBV28; tentatively, D is TRBD1 (5 bases). Germline CDR1 reads MDHEN; CDR2 reads SYDVKM. There are 15 residues in the CDR3. V was clipped by 3 bases and J by 0 bases, with 12 bases between them. CDR3 DNA sequence: TGTGCCAGCAGTTTGTCCTTGCAGGGCTCCTACGAGCAGTACTTC. It yields the protein CASSLSLQGSYEQYF.

The chain recombines TRBV9 with TRBJ1-2, with 7 bases identical to TRBD1. V shed 2 bases, J shed 3 bases, and the junction held 1 base outside the gene matches. The germline V gene encodes CDR1 SGDLS and CDR2 YYNGEE. The CDR3 extends over 13 amino acids. Here the CDR3 reads CASSVGTDYGYTF. The DNA of the CDR3 is TGTGCCAGCAGCGTCGGGACAGACTATGGCTACACCTTC.

The V gene is TRBV5-1, the J gene TRBJ2-3, with 10 bases identical to TRBD2. The germline V gene encodes CDR1 SGHRS and CDR2 YFSETQ. The CDR3 is made up of 15 amino acids. Trimming removed 2 bases from V and 2 bases from J; junction bases left unmatched: 2. The CDR3 DNA reads TGCGCCAGCAGCTTACTAGCGGGGACCACAGATACGCAGTATTTT. It codes for CASSLLAGTTDTQYF. The full variable domain, rest sourced from reference TRBV5-1 and TRBJ2-3, is KAGVTQTPRYLIKTRGQQVTLSCSPISGHRSVSWYQQTPGQGLQFLFEYFSETQRNKGNFPGRFSGRQFSNSRSEMNVSTLELGDSALYLCASSLLAGTTDTQYFGPGTRLTVL.